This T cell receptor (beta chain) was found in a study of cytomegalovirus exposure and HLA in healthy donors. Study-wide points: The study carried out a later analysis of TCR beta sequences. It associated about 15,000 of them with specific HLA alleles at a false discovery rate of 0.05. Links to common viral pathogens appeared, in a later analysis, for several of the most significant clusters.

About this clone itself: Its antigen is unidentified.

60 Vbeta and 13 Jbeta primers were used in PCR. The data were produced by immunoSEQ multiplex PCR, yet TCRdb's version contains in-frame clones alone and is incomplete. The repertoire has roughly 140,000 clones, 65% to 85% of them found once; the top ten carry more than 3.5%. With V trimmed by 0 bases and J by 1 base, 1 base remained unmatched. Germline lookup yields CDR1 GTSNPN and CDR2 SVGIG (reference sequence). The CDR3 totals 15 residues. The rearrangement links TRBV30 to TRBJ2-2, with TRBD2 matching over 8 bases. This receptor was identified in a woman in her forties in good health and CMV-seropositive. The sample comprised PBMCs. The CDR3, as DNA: TGTGCCTGGAGTGTAAGCGGGGGGAACACCGGGGAGCTGTTTTTT. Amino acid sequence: CAWSVSGGNTGELFF.